This T cell receptor beta chain was sequenced for a study of identifying expanded T cells in peripheral blood (dated by TCRdb to the late 2010s). For context, the study as a whole: Technical replicates were generated by sequencing separate aliquots of the same genomic DNA pool, and four replicates were compared pairwise. Paper-wide results and their limitations: The binomial model flagged around 1.2 differentially abundant clones between technical replicates but 15 to 17 over roughly 2 weeks and 19 over around four weeks. Both the number of clones called differentially abundant and the false-positive rate were significantly reduced by the beta-binomial model across all healthy-donor time intervals. For all healthy donors, the variance in clone template counts between two-week samples rose significantly as total template count increased. The authors expected that biological variance in healthy repertoires might rise further over much longer intervals, such as months to years.

This clone was picked up a small number of times. What antigen it recognizes has not been identified. It has no much larger one-base neighbor in the sample; base qualities were not kept. The immunoSEQ Assay, which relies on bias-controlled multiplex PCR amplification of genomic DNA, was used to profile TCRbeta CDR3 regions. On the study's bioinformatics: The absolute abundance of each unique TCRbeta CDR3 region was quantified after sequences were collapsed and filtered. Differential abundance was tested with two models: a binomial (Fisher-equivalent) model and a beta-binomial model that adds time-dependent variance fitted from healthy donors. Any clone with fewer than 5 combined templates was excluded, and a clone was called differentially abundant if its Benjamini-Hochberg FDR was below 0.01. The form v = (b*log(k)+a)^2 was used to model beta-binomial variance as a function of total template count across the two samples. Drawn from immuneACCESS, this table holds only the in-frame rearrangements with V and J called that TCRdb kept. Clones are partly lost; checked studies trace under half to an unresolved V gene and leave the rest unexplained. That table is the source of V, J and clone size, and D and trimming were worked out from the DNA. The sample table contains about 82,000 clones; only one count was recorded for over 85% of them. Of the sample, around 7% is held by the ten largest clones.

No immune events such as infections were documented for the healthy donors during the collection period. To calibrate time-dependent variance in a beta-binomial model of T-cell clone differential abundance, blood repertoires from healthy donors were used as a training cohort. The training cohort included around 10 healthy donors, of whom 3 were female and 7 were male. The donors were between about 29 and 65 years old, with an average age of approximately 47 years. Whole blood from each healthy donor was obtained from a commercial supplier and was collected at three time points 2 to 3 weeks apart. For immunosequencing, genomic DNA was extracted from whole blood that had not been sorted. The germline V gene sets CDR1 to MNHNS and CDR2 to SASEGT. From the cysteine through the phenylalanine, the CDR3 covers 11 amino acids. Only the CDR3 DNA stays, 33 bases, in frame from base 1. Trimming takes 7 bases from V and 4 bases from J, and the germline ends sit 7 bases apart.

The sequencing input was blood. The chain is made from TRBV6-1 and TRBJ1-1; no confident D gene assignment can be made. This receptor was obtained from a person aged 18-70 years in good health. The DNA sequence is as follows: TGTGCCAGCAAGAGCGTCACTGAAGCTTTCTTT. It codes for CASKSVTEAFF.